The 24 T cell receptor beta chains below all came from one sample that was sequenced in a study of OX40 agonist ivuxolimab in advanced cancers. The method was immunoSEQ multiplex PCR; TCRdb's version includes in-frame clones alone and lacks a portion of them. The data contain tens of thousands of clones, 84% of them singletons. Sequences were derived from CD4+ or CD8+ T cells sorted from blood, sampled in a trial of the OX40 agonist ivuxolimab. The receptors were sampled from an adult with an advanced solid tumor such as melanoma, head and neck, liver or kidney cancer.

This chain joins TRBV6-1 and TRBJ2-2; D may be TRBD1 or TRBD2 (6 bases each). Germline lookup yields CDR1 MNHNS and CDR2 SASEGT. The CDR3 length is 13 residues. The CDR3: CAIPRGVGGELFF. In nucleotides, the CDR3 is TGTGCTATTCCGAGGGGGGTAGGCGGGGAGCTGTTTTTT.

V gene TRBV21-1 combines with J gene TRBJ2-6; whether TRBD2, the table's D call, matches the DNA was not checked. TRBV21-1 is noted as a pseudogene. This CDR3 contains 15 residues. The CDR3 loop is CASSKGSTGANVLTF. The CDR3 region has the DNA TGTGCCAGCAGCAAAGGGAGTACTGGGGCCAACGTCCTGACTTTC.

The V and J genes are TRBV11-2 and TRBJ2-7; 7 bases are shared with TRBD2. Germline assignment: CDR1 SGHAT and CDR2 FQNNGV. The CDR3 consists of 15 residues. V dropped 0 bases and J dropped 5; count of bases not matched to a gene: 7. CDR3 region: CASSLDQVAGDEQYF. CDR3 nucleotides: TGTGCCAGCAGCTTAGATCAGGTAGCGGGTGACGAGCAGTACTTC.

The chain links TRBV25-1 to TRBJ1-1; D remains ambiguous. This CDR3 spans 12 amino acids. The germline gives CDR1 MGHDK, CDR2 SYGVNS. V was shortened by 4 bases and J by 4 bases, with 7 bases between the two germline ends. The CDR3 DNA follows: TGTGCCAGCAGTGGCCCGGGCACTGAAGCTTTCTTT. This translates into CASSGPGTEAFF.

CDR3 nucleotide sequence: TGTGCCAGCAGCGTCGCGACGACTTTCAATGAGCAGTTCTTC. Translated: CASSVATTFNEQFF. The rearrangement joins TRBV9 to TRBJ2-1, with unresolved D. Trimming took off 2 bases at V and 6 bases at J, with 12 bases between the two ends. The germline gives CDR1 SGDLS, CDR2 YYNGEE. The CDR3 runs 14 residues. Drawing the rest from reference TRBV9 and TRBJ2-1, the complete variable domain is DSGVTQTPKHLITATGQRVTLRCSPRSGDLSVYWYQQSLDQGLQFLIQYYNGEERAKGNILERFSAQQFPDLHSELNLSSLELGDSALYFCASSVATTFNEQFFGPGTRLTVL.

The chain combines TRBV19 with TRBJ1-2; D gene ambiguous. This CDR3 contains 15 residues. Trimming took off 4 bases at V and 0 bases at J, with 12 bases between the two ends. The germline V gene has CDR1 LNHDA and CDR2 SQIVND (reference sequence). CDR3 in DNA: TGTGCCAGTAGTACCCTCGAGGCCCCTAACTATGGCTACACCTTC. Protein sequence: CASSTLEAPNYGYTF.

The chain couples TRBV29-1 to TRBJ2-3; D perhaps matches TRBD2 (6 bases). CDR1 and CDR2 from the germline V gene are SQVTM and ANQGSEA. The CDR3 extends over 12 amino acids. V lost 4 bases and J lost 4, with 9 bases in between. The CDR3 sequence is CSVGTSPDTQYF. The CDR3 DNA reads TGCAGCGTTGGCACTAGCCCAGATACGCAGTATTTT.

The V call is TRBV25-1, the J call TRBJ1-2; possibly TRBD1 for D (5 bases). V lost 7 bases to trimming and J lost 2 bases, with 11 bases between them. This CDR3 is 13 amino acids long. CDR1 and CDR2 from the germline V gene are MGHDK and SYGVNS. CDR3 protein: CASNPGLNYGYTF. Written as DNA, the CDR3 is TGTGCCAGCAACCCAGGGTTGAACTATGGCTACACCTTC.

The chain joins TRBV7-9 to TRBJ1-4; no definite D call. The CDR3 is 14 residues long. The germline V gene has CDR1 SEHNR and CDR2 FQNEAQ (reference sequence). With 5 bases removed from V and 4 bases from J, the gap between germline ends came to 11 bases. The CDR3 region is CASSADFRNEKLFF. The CDR3 nucleotides are TGTGCCAGCAGCGCGGACTTCCGTAATGAAAAACTGTTTTTT.

V usage is TRBV7-3 and J usage is TRBJ2-1; the match to TRBD2 covers 11 bases. Germline V lookup: CDR1 SGHTA, CDR2 FQGTGA. The CDR3 covers 16 residues. The V segment lost 4 bases and the J segment 2 bases; nucleotides outside the gene matches: 4. CDR3 sequence: CASSSLAGVAYNEQFF. The CDR3 coding sequence is TGTGCCAGCAGCTCACTAGCGGGGGTGGCCTACAATGAGCAGTTCTTC. Variable domain in full (rest from reference TRBV7-3 and TRBJ2-1): GAGVSQTPSNKVTEKGKYVELRCDPISGHTALYWYRQSLGQGPEFLIYFQGTGAADDSGLPNDRFFAVRPEGSVSTLKIQRTERGDSAVYLCASSSLAGVAYNEQFFGPGTRLTVL.

The CDR3, as DNA: TGCGCCAGCAGCTTGGATCTAGCGGGGACAGATACGCAGTATTTT. Residues: CASSLDLAGTDTQYF. The rearrangement uses TRBV5-1 and TRBJ2-3; 9 bases fit TRBD2. V shed 0 bases, J shed 3 bases, and the junction held 2 bases outside the gene matches. In germline, CDR1 is SGHRS, CDR2 YFSETQ. This CDR3 is 15 amino acids long.

V usage is TRBV6-1 and J usage is TRBJ1-1; D call uncertain. Germline V gene data show CDR1 as MNHNS and CDR2 as SASEGT. V gave up 3 bases and J gave up 5 bases, with 16 bases separating them. This CDR3 region has 15 residues. CDR3 coding DNA: TGTGCCAGCAGTGAGTATCGGGAGGTGACTACTGAAGCTTTCTTT. Amino acids: CASSEYREVTTEAFF.

The chain links TRBV2 to TRBJ1-2, with 8 bases aligning to TRBD1. The germline V gene encodes CDR1 SNHLY and CDR2 FYNNEI. With 8 bases clipped from V and 2 bases from J, the junction kept 10 bases outside the gene matches. This CDR3 has 15 residues. The CDR3 sequence is CASDFQGARNYGYTF. CDR3 coding DNA: TGTGCCAGCGATTTTCAGGGGGCTCGAAACTATGGCTACACCTTC.

This clone was counted only a few times. The DNA of the CDR3 is TGTGCCAGCAGCCCCTTAGCGGGAGTGGCTGGGGCCAACGTCCTGACTTTC. This encodes CASSPLAGVAGANVLTF. This sequence joins TRBV7-3 and TRBJ2-6; 9 bases agree with TRBD2. V dropped 5 bases and J dropped 2; count of bases not matched to a gene: 7. The CDR3 extends over 17 amino acids. The germline CDR1 and CDR2 sequences are SGHTA and FQGTGA.

This clone has just a few counts. The V gene is TRBV10-1, the J gene TRBJ2-3; D is unclear. Per germline, CDR1 WNHNN and CDR2 SYGVQD (reference sequence). This CDR3 contains 15 residues. V dropped 0 bases and J dropped 0 bases, with 7 bases sitting between them. As DNA, the CDR3 is TGCGCCAGCAGTGAGTCGACGGCCAGCACAGATACGCAGTATTTT. It codes for CASSESTASTDTQYF.

This sequence joins TRBV14 and TRBJ2-1; D might be TRBD2 (5 bases). Trimming shortened V by 2 bases and J by 6 bases, and 11 bases separated the two germline ends. There are 14 residues in the CDR3. Germline CDR1 is SGHDN and CDR2 is FVKESK. CDR3: CASSQRGFGNEQFF. CDR3 DNA: TGTGCCAGCAGCCAACGGGGATTTGGCAATGAGCAGTTCTTC.

CDR3 bases: TGTGCCAGCAGCCAAGGACAGGGTTACACTGAAGCTTTCTTT. Translating it yields CASSQGQGYTEAFF. The rearrangement uses TRBV4-2 and TRBJ1-1, with TRBD1 identical over 7 bases. J lost 3 bases, V lost 1 base, and 2 bases had no gene match. The CDR3 has 14 amino acids. CDR1 is LGHNA, CDR2 YNFKEQ, per germline.

The V and J genes are TRBV9 and TRBJ1-5; the D gene is possibly TRBD1 (6 bases). Trimming took 3 bases from V and 9 from J, leaving 10 bases between them. The CDR3 loop spans 12 amino acids. CDR1 is SGDLS, CDR2 YYNGEE, per germline. CDR3 sequence (DNA): TGTGCCAGCAGCGCCGAGGGGGGGCCCCAGCATTTT. Protein sequence: CASSAEGGPQHF.

The V and J genes are TRBV4-1 and TRBJ2-1, with D hard to call. The germline gives CDR1 MGHRA, CDR2 YSYEKL. Trimming took 0 bases from V and 0 from J, leaving 15 bases between them. This CDR3 contains 18 residues. CDR3 bases: TGCGCCAGCAGCCAAGATCGGCTCGGCAGGAGCTCCTACAATGAGCAGTTCTTC. Translation gives CASSQDRLGRSSYNEQFF.

The J gene is TRBJ2-6, the V gene TRBV7-3; TRBD2 agrees at 7 bases. The germline V gene encodes CDR1 SGHTA and CDR2 FQGTGA. V gave up 7 bases and J gave up 4 bases; unmatched junction bases: 4. The CDR3 length is 14 residues. CDR3 DNA: TGTGCCAGCAAAGCGGGACCGGGGGCCAACGTCCTGACTTTC. It codes for CASKAGPGANVLTF.

The rearrangement uses TRBV18 and TRBJ2-5; the match to TRBD2 covers 7 bases. Germline CDR1 is KGHSH and CDR2 is LQKENI. The CDR3 spans 16 residues. J was trimmed by 4 bases and V by 3 bases; bases with no gene match: 11. CDR3 nucleotide sequence: TGTGCCAGCTCACCTCCAGGACTAGGGGAGCGAGAGACCCAGTACTTC. This codes for CASSPPGLGERETQYF.

V gene TRBV9 combines with J gene TRBJ2-6; D is undetermined. The CDR3 runs to 18 residues. CDR1 and CDR2 (germline): SGDLS, YYNGEE. Trimming took off 0 bases at V and 0 bases at J, with 13 bases between the two ends. The CDR3 coding sequence is TGTGCCAGCAGCGTAGCCGCGACCGGCTACTCTGGGGCCAACGTCCTGACTTTC. Amino acids: CASSVAATGYSGANVLTF.

This clone was recorded a few times. The rearrangement joins TRBV9 to TRBJ2-7, with 11 bases lining up with TRBD1. The CDR3 is made up of 16 amino acids. Per germline, CDR1 SGDLS and CDR2 YYNGEE. V trimming: 3 bases; J trimming: 7 bases; junction bases outside the gene matches: 12. CDR3 nucleotides: TGTGCCAGCAGCGAAGTACCGGGACAGGGGGTCCGGGAGCAGTACTTC. Amino acids: CASSEVPGQGVREQYF.

The V call is TRBV10-3, the J call TRBJ1-3; D is unclear. V lost 6 bases, J lost 3 bases, and 12 bases lay in between. Looked up from germline, CDR1 is ENHRY and CDR2 is SYGVKD. The CDR3 consists of 14 residues. The DNA for the CDR3 is TGTGCCATCAGCAGAGCAGGTATTGGAAACACCATATATTTT. Amino acids: CAISRAGIGNTIYF.